Below, 29 T cell receptor beta chains from the same sample are listed, as sequenced in a study of tumor and adjacent non-tumor tissue in lung cancer. A modified ARM-PCR protocol with three rounds of nested PCR amplified TCRbeta. MiXCR was run by TCRdb on the multiplex PCR reads, yielding one entry per CDR3 protein. The table has 45,000 or so distinct CDR3 sequences, more than 60% seen once. RNA was extracted from bulk tissue without any cell sorting. More than 3 cm separated this lung sample from the edge of the tumor. The sample consisted of distant non-tumor lung tissue. These receptors all stem from a woman between 35 and 50 years old with non-small cell lung cancer.

Regarding this clonotype: This may be a read error, as it is one base from a much larger clone. The rearrangement joins TRBV6-5 to TRBJ1-2; 8 nucleotides match TRBD1. This CDR3 comprises 15 residues. CDR1 is MNHEY, CDR2 SVGAGI, per germline. The CDR3 loop reads CASSYSKAGGYGYAF. CDR3 in DNA: TGTGCCAGCAGTTACTCGAAGGCAGGGGGCTATGGCTACGCCTTC.

This chain uses TRBV6-1 with TRBJ2-3; 7 nucleotides match TRBD2. The CDR3 covers 15 residues. Germline loops: CDR1 MNHNS, CDR2 SASEGT. The V segment lost 10 bases and the J segment 3 bases; nucleotides outside the gene matches: 13. CDR3 bases: TGTGCCACCGTACTCCATAGCGGGCTAACAGATACGCAGTATTTT. As protein: CATVLHSGLTDTQYF.

This clonotype has a handful of counts. CDR3 loop: CASSDNAGTSGETQYF. For the CDR3, the DNA is TGTGCCAGCAGTGATAATGCCGGGACTAGCGGGGAGACCCAGTACTTC. The chain combines TRBV25-1 with TRBJ2-5; 12 bases fit TRBD2. V lost 3 bases and J lost 5; bases outside the gene matches: 7. Germline-derived CDR1 and CDR2 are MGHDK and SYGVNS. The CDR3 runs 16 residues.

As for this clonotype: One end of the junction is discordant with germline, which a read error may explain. This chain joins TRBV20-1 and TRBJ1-2; a possible D gene is TRBD1 (5 bases). CDR3 length equals 11 residues. Per the germline V gene, CDR1 is DFQATT and CDR2 is SNEGSKA (reference sequence). CDR3 sequence (DNA): TGCAATGCTAGCGCAGGGCATGACTACACCTTC. Amino acids: CNASAGHDYTF.

This clonotype was detected only once. An end of the junction does not agree with germline; a read error may underlie this. CDR3 nucleotides: TGTGCCAGCAGCTGGGGGACAGGTCCCACCTACGTGCAGTACTTC. Translating gives CASSWGTGPTYVQYF. The chain couples TRBV11-3 to TRBJ2-7; 8 nucleotides agree with TRBD1. The CDR3 runs to 15 residues. Germline V gene lookup returns CDR1 SGHNT and CDR2 YENEEA.

Regarding this clonotype: The junction and the germline gene differ at one end; a read error may be behind it. The rearrangement uses TRBV5-4 and TRBJ2-1; D perhaps matches TRBD1 (5 bases). There are 13 residues in the CDR3. Germline lookup yields CDR1 SGHNT and CDR2 YYREEE (reference sequence). CDR3 DNA sequence: TGTGCCAGCAGCACTGGGGCTGCCAATGAGCACTTCTTC. Translated: CASSTGAANEHFF. Using reference TRBV5-4 and TRBJ2-1 for the parts outside the CDR3, the full variable domain is ETGVTQSPTHLIKTRGQQVTLRCSSQSGHNTVSWYQQALGQGPQFIFQYYREEENGRGNFPPRFSGLQFPNYSSELNVNALELDDSALYLCASSTGAANEHFFGPGTRLTVL.

The genes are TRBV29-1 and TRBJ2-3; D remains unclear. V gave up 4 bases and J gave up 6 bases, with 5 bases separating them. This CDR3 contains 10 residues. Germline values: CDR1 SQVTM, CDR2 ANQGSEA. The CDR3 is CSVGTDTQYF. Here the CDR3 DNA reads TGCAGCGTTGGGACCGATACGCAGTATTTT.

The J gene is TRBJ2-7, the V gene TRBV7-8; tentative D call: TRBD1 (5 bases). The CDR3 covers 15 residues. Between the trimmed V and J ends, which lost 5 bases and 10 bases, there was a span of 24 bases. Looked up from germline, CDR1 is SGHVS and CDR2 is FQNEAQ. CDR3 amino acids: CASSPQSAGIHEQYF. DNA of the CDR3: TGTGCCAGCAGCCCACAGTCGGCAGGGATTCATGAACAGTACTTC.

This clonotype was counted only a few times. The chain uses TRBV4-2 and TRBJ2-4; TRBD1 is a possible D gene (6 bases). Germline V CDR1 and CDR2: LGHNA, YNFKEQ. The CDR3 has 18 amino acids. V gave up 4 bases and J gave up 3 bases, with 22 bases separating them. The CDR3 DNA reads as TGTGCCAGCAGCCCATCATGGACAGACAGTGGAGTCAAAAACATTCAGTACTTC. Translation gives CASSPSWTDSGVKNIQYF.

A note on this clonotype: It may be a read error: a sequence one base away is much more abundant. This chain uses TRBV10-2 with TRBJ1-1, with 7 bases identical to TRBD1. V trimming: 2 bases; J trimming: 1 base; junction bases outside the gene matches: 7. Germline values: CDR1 WSHSY, CDR2 SAAADI. This CDR3 region has 16 residues. CDR3 sequence (DNA): TGCGCCAGCAGTGAGGGCAGGGGGACGAGGAACACTGAAGCTTTCTTT. The encoded protein is CASSEGRGTRNTEAFF.

The sample holds many counts of this clonotype. This chain joins TRBV6-5 and TRBJ2-2, with 8 bases lining up with TRBD1. Trimming cost V 7 bases and J 3 bases; bases outside gene matches: 1. This CDR3 has 13 residues. Germline CDR1 is MNHEY and CDR2 is SVGAGI. The CDR3 region is CASKTGDTGELFF. CDR3 DNA sequence: TGTGCCAGCAAGACAGGGGACACCGGGGAGCTGTTTTTT.

The chain is built from TRBV29-1 and TRBJ2-7, with 7 nucleotides matching TRBD2. CDR1 and CDR2 from the germline V gene are SQVTM and ANQGSEA. This CDR3 is 12 amino acids long. The CDR3, as DNA: TGCGGTGTTGGTACGAGCGGGAACGAGCAGTACTTC. Protein: CGVGTSGNEQYF.

The CDR3 nucleotides read TGTGCCAGCATGCGAGAGCCGAACACCGGGGAGCTGTTTTTT. This sequence encodes CASMREPNTGELFF. The chain is built from TRBV2 and TRBJ2-2; D remains ambiguous. Germline assignment: CDR1 SNHLY and CDR2 FYNNEI. The CDR3 has 14 amino acids. Trimming left V 7 bases short and J 0 bases short, with 9 bases between.

A note on this clonotype: This may be a read error: a much more frequent sequence differs by one nucleotide. This sequence joins TRBV29-1 and TRBJ2-7, with 7 bases lining up with TRBD2. CDR1 and CDR2 from the germline V gene are SQVTM and ANQGSEA. CDR3 length: 12 residues. The CDR3 DNA reads as TGCAACGTTGGTACGAGCGGGAACGGGCAGTACTTC. It encodes CNVGTSGNGQYF.

This chain links TRBV6-5 with TRBJ1-1; weak D call: TRBD1 (6 bases). The germline CDR1 and CDR2 sequences are MNHEY and SVGAGI. V was cut by 6 bases and J by 14 bases, with 25 bases left in between. The CDR3 has 14 residues. This CDR3 reads CASSNLGRDTETFF. The CDR3 nucleotides are TGTGCCAGCAGCAACCTGGGACGGGACACTGAAACCTTCTTT.

Turning to this clonotype: The junction differs from germline at one of its ends, possibly a read error. The chain uses TRBV7-8 and TRBJ2-5, with a weak D call TRBD2 (5 bases). The CDR3 is 16 amino acids. Per germline, CDR1 SGHVS and CDR2 FQNEAQ. This CDR3 reads CASGPSPNSLGEAQYF. DNA for the CDR3: TGTGCCAGCGGCCCCAGCCCAAACAGTTTGGGAGAGGCCCAGTACTTC.

This clonotype is categorized as medium-sized. This sequence joins TRBV11-2 and TRBJ2-1; TRBD2 might be the D (5 bases). Germline lookup yields CDR1 SGHAT and CDR2 FQNNGV. This CDR3 has 14 residues. The V and J ends lost 1 base and 2 bases respectively, with 6 bases between them. For the CDR3, the DNA is TGTGCCAGCAGCTTAGCGGGGACCTACAATGAGCAGTTCTTC. Residues: CASSLAGTYNEQFF. The entire variable domain, with the rest obtained from reference TRBV11-2 and TRBJ2-1, is as follows: EAGVAQSPRYKIIEKRQSVAFWCNPISGHATLYWYQQILGQGPKLLIQFQNNGVVDDSQLPKDRFSAERLKGVDSTLKIQPAKLEDSAVYLCASSLAGTYNEQFFGPGTRLTVL.

About this clonotype: Mismatch with germline at one junction end may stem from a read error. The V and J genes are TRBV7-3 and TRBJ2-7; D is possibly TRBD1 (5 bases). Germline values: CDR1 SGHTA, CDR2 FQGTGA. This CDR3 comprises 14 residues. For the CDR3, the DNA is TGTGCCTGCAGCTTTGGGGCGGCCCCCTACGAGCAGTACTTC. It encodes CACSFGAAPYEQYF.

A note on this clonotype: This is likely a read error, given that the CDR3 carries no conserved phenylalanine or tryptophan at its end. The rearrangement uses TRBV11-2 and TRBJ2-3; D uncertain. The length of the CDR3 is 14 residues. Looked up from germline, CDR1 is SGHAT and CDR2 is FQNNGV. The CDR3 sequence: CASNLVGSTDTQYL. The CDR3 nucleotides are TGTGCCAGCAACTTAGTGGGGAGCACAGATACGCAGTATCTT.

CDR3 amino acids: CASSGGAAKTQYF. The CDR3 DNA is TGTGCCAGCAGCGGGGGGGCGGCAAAGACCCAGTACTTC. V usage is TRBV27 and J usage is TRBJ2-5, with TRBD2 matching 8 bases. Germline V gene sequence: CDR1 MNHEY, CDR2 SMNVEV (reference sequence). The CDR3 contains 13 residues. Trimming removed 6 bases from V and 6 bases from J; junction bases left unmatched: 6.

This clonotype was counted only a few times. The chain has TRBV10-3 and TRBJ1-5; the D is unclear. This CDR3 is built from 13 residues. CDR1 and CDR2 (germline): ENHRY, SYGVKD. The CDR3 region is CVHGTSPSSPQHF. CDR3 in DNA: TGTGTCCATGGTACGAGTCCATCCTCCCCCCAGCATTTT.

As concerns this clonotype: It is likely a read error, because the conserved phenylalanine at the end of the CDR3 is missing. J is TRBJ2-5 and V is TRBV28, with unresolved D. Trimming removed 10 bases at V and 5 bases at J, with 17 bases between. This CDR3 spans 13 amino acids. The germline CDR1 and CDR2 sequences are MDHEN and SYDVKM. The CDR3 DNA reads as TGTGCCACCCAGGATTCCCTTGGGGAGACCCAGTACATC. This sequence encodes CATQDSLGETQYI.

V gene TRBV6-5 combines with J gene TRBJ1-2; TRBD1 is a possible D gene (5 bases). The ends were cut back, 6 bases at V and 4 bases at J, with 21 bases in the middle. CDR1 is MNHEY and CDR2 is SVGAGI in the germline V gene. This CDR3 has 16 residues. The DNA for the CDR3 is TGTGCCAGCAGCCACCGGGTGGGGCCGCTCGGCTATGGCTACACCTTC. Its protein is CASSHRVGPLGYGYTF.

Comment on this clonotype: A much more abundant neighbour one base away suggests this may be a read error. The V call is TRBV11-2, the J call TRBJ2-7, with 8 bases fitting TRBD1. Germline lookup yields CDR1 SGHAT and CDR2 FQNNGV. The CDR3 is 15 amino acids. CDR3 amino acids: CASGLYQGAPYEKYF. CDR3 in DNA: TGTGCCAGCGGCTTATATCAGGGGGCCCCCTACGAGAAGTACTTC.

Sample share makes this clonotype medium-sized (0.01 to 0.1%). CDR3 amino acids: CASSLDGSRQPQHF. The CDR3 DNA reads TGTGCCAGCAGCTTAGATGGTTCGCGTCAGCCCCAGCATTTT. This chain joins TRBV11-2 and TRBJ1-5, with D unclear. Germline-derived CDR1 and CDR2 are SGHAT and FQNNGV. The V end was cut by 0 bases, the J end by 6 bases, with 9 bases between. The CDR3 has 14 amino acids.

This clonotype was detected only once. V usage is TRBV29-1 and J usage is TRBJ1-3; no definite D call. CDR1 SQVTM and CDR2 ANQGSEA come from the germline V gene. The CDR3 has 13 amino acids. Trimming stripped 5 bases from V and 1 base from J, with 9 bases between. This CDR3 is CSVREQSGNTIYF. Written as DNA, the CDR3 is TGCAGCGTTAGAGAGCAGTCTGGAAACACCATATATTTT. The full variable domain, rest sourced from reference TRBV29-1 and TRBJ1-3, is SAVISQKPSRDICQRGTSLTIQCQVDSQVTMMFWYRQQPGQSLTLIATANQGSEATYESGFVIDKFPISRPNLTFSTLTVSNMSPEDSSIYLCSVREQSGNTIYFGEGSWLTVV.

Ten or more counts support this clonotype. This chain links TRBV28 with TRBJ1-5; D is ambiguous. CDR3 length: 15 amino acids. Deletions cut 6 bases from V and 0 bases from J, with 12 bases between. CDR1 and CDR2 (germline): MDHEN, SYDVKM. CDR3 sequence: CASSPDTISNQPQHF. The CDR3 DNA follows: TGTGCCAGCAGCCCAGACACCATTAGCAATCAGCCCCAGCATTTT.

This clonotype has only a few counts. The V gene is TRBV20-1, the J gene TRBJ2-2; D uncertain. Germline V gene lookup returns CDR1 DFQATT and CDR2 SNEGSKA (reference sequence). Between the trimmed V and J ends, which lost 5 bases and 2 bases, there was a span of 12 bases. The CDR3 length is 14 residues. The CDR3 region has the DNA TGCAGTGCTCGTGTCATGGGAAACACCGGGGAGCTGTTTTTT. It translates to CSARVMGNTGELFF.

With respect to this clonotype: At one end, the junction sequence differs from germline, possibly due to a read error. This rearrangement joins TRBV11-2 to TRBJ2-6; D may be TRBD1 (5 bases). The CDR3 has 14 amino acids. Germline values: CDR1 SGHAT, CDR2 FQNNGV. The CDR3 is CVSSPATGANVLTF. The DNA for the CDR3 is TGTGTCAGCAGCCCCGCTACTGGGGCCAACGTACTGACTTTC.